These 20 T cell receptor beta chains were sequenced from one sample in a study of Ad26.COV2.S vaccination and SARS-CoV-2 variants (dated by TCRdb to about 2021). Libraries were made using the immunoSEQ multiplex PCR assay. In its TCRdb copy, this immuneACCESS table keeps in-frame sequences only and misses some clones. Where compared with another copy, unresolved V genes explain less than half of these, and the others have no known cause. The sample has about 410,000 clones on record, about 90% of them singletons. The ten largest clones represent about 1.6% of the sample. The sample's treatment or condition, from its label and the paper: about 20 received Ad26.COV2.S at low or high dose, single or two shots; about 5 received placebo; per-sample allocation not given. For vaccine and placebo recipients, repertoires were sequenced using samples collected on day 63 after the first injection. The sample here was peripheral blood, taken in a trial of Ad26.COV2.S vaccine versus placebo. Every receptor here comes from a person aged 18-60 years who received the Ad26.COV2.S COVID-19 vaccine or a placebo.

This clone was seen a single time. V gene TRBV2 combines with J gene TRBJ2-7; tentative D call: TRBD2 (5 bases). The CDR3 loop spans 14 amino acids. Germline CDR1 reads SNHLY; CDR2 reads FYNNEI. Trimming removed 5 bases at V and 2 bases at J, with 13 bases between. CDR3 DNA: TGTGCCAGCAGTCGCCCGACTAACACCTACGAGCAGTACTTC. It is translated as CASSRPTNTYEQYF.

This clone occurred a few times. V usage is TRBV19 and J usage is TRBJ1-6, with D possibly TRBD1 on 5 matching bases. This CDR3 has 17 amino acids. Trimming took 5 bases from V and 8 from J, leaving 22 bases between them. CDR1 LNHDA and CDR2 SQIVND come from the germline V gene (reference sequence). This CDR3 reads CASSRGAPGWVDSPLHF. CDR3 sequence (DNA): TGTGCCAGTAGTCGCGGGGCACCTGGATGGGTAGATTCACCCCTCCACTTT.

The V call is TRBV27, the J call TRBJ2-6; no clear D gene. Germline V lookup: CDR1 MNHEY, CDR2 SMNVEV (reference sequence). V gave up 8 bases and J gave up 0 bases, with 14 bases separating them. CDR3 length: 16 residues. The CDR3 spells CASSVLGPSGANVLTF. CDR3 DNA: TGTGCCAGCTCGGTCCTTGGTCCCTCTGGGGCCAACGTCCTGACTTTC.

The rearrangement links TRBV7-6 to TRBJ1-2; weak D call: TRBD1 (5 bases). The germline V gene encodes CDR1 SGHVS and CDR2 FNYEAQ. V lost 2 bases and J lost 6, with 16 bases in between. This CDR3 has 15 residues. The CDR3 region has the DNA TGTGCCAGCAGCTTAATTCCAGGTCAGGGTGATGGCTACACCTTC. It is translated as CASSLIPGQGDGYTF.

The chain uses TRBV14 and TRBJ2-3; 8 nucleotides agree with TRBD2. The length of the CDR3 is 15 residues. Per the germline V gene, CDR1 is SGHDN and CDR2 is FVKESK. Trimming cost V 1 base and J 1 base; bases outside gene matches: 1. The CDR3: CASSQVAGRTDTQYF. CDR3 bases: TGTGCCAGCAGCCAAGTAGCGGGGCGCACAGATACGCAGTATTTT. Filled out from reference TRBV14 and TRBJ2-3, the complete variable domain reads EAGVTQFPSHSVIEKGQTVTLRCDPISGHDNLYWYRRVMGKEIKFLLHFVKESKQDESGMPNNRFLAERTGGTYSTLKVQPAELEDSGVYFCASSQVAGRTDTQYFGPGTRLTVL.

The rearrangement uses TRBV4-1 and TRBJ1-5; 8 nucleotides align to TRBD1. The junction had 9 bases not matched to a gene; V was cut back by 5 bases and J by 0 bases. There are 17 residues in the CDR3. Germline V gives CDR1 MGHRA, CDR2 YSYEKL. The CDR3 region is CASSEASGGLSNQPQHF. The CDR3 DNA follows: TGCGCCAGCAGCGAAGCGTCAGGGGGCCTTAGCAATCAGCCCCAGCATTTT.

The chain has TRBV9 and TRBJ2-2, with D tentatively TRBD1 or TRBD2 (5 bases each). V dropped 7 bases and J dropped 0 bases, with 10 bases sitting between them. Germline CDR1 and CDR2: SGDLS and YYNGEE. The CDR3 is made up of 14 amino acids. The CDR3 protein is CASGGYANTGELFF. The CDR3, as DNA: TGTGCCAGCGGGGGTTACGCGAACACCGGGGAGCTGTTTTTT. The full variable domain, completed using reference TRBV9 and TRBJ2-2, is DSGVTQTPKHLITATGQRVTLRCSPRSGDLSVYWYQQSLDQGLQFLIQYYNGEERAKGNILERFSAQQFPDLHSELNLSSLELGDSALYFCASGGYANTGELFFGEGSRLTVL.

V and J are TRBV19 and TRBJ1-1; 8 bases are shared with TRBD1. Germline assignment: CDR1 LNHDA and CDR2 SQIVND (reference sequence). The CDR3 extends over 17 amino acids. The V and J ends lost 2 bases and 0 bases, in that order; junction bases with no gene match: 8. The CDR3 DNA follows: TGTGCCAGTAGTATAAGGGGGACAGGTCTTATGAACACTGAAGCTTTCTTT. It yields the protein CASSIRGTGLMNTEAFF.

This chain links TRBV19 with TRBJ2-7; D unresolved. Germline loops: CDR1 LNHDA, CDR2 SQIVND (reference sequence). This CDR3 has 13 residues. The V end lost 5 bases, the J end lost 2 bases, and 10 bases lay between the germline ends. The CDR3 DNA follows: TGTGCCAGTAGTTCAGCAGTCACCTACGAGCAGTACTTC. Its protein product is CASSSAVTYEQYF.

The chain joins TRBV30 to TRBJ1-5; unclear D gene. Germline CDR1 GTSNPN, CDR2 SVGIG (reference sequence). The CDR3 consists of 13 residues. Trimming left V 3 bases short and J 4 bases short, with 10 bases between. The CDR3, as DNA: TGTGCCTGGAGCTTTGGGGAAAATCAGCCCCAGCATTTT. Protein: CAWSFGENQPQHF.

CDR3 loop: CASSKDRGPGGELFF. Written as DNA, the CDR3 is TGTGCCAGTAGCAAAGACAGGGGGCCGGGCGGGGAGCTGTTTTTT. The rearrangement joins TRBV19 to TRBJ2-2; TRBD1 agrees at 10 bases. With V trimmed by 6 bases and J by 7 bases, 8 bases remained unmatched. The germline CDR1 and CDR2 sequences are LNHDA and SQIVND (reference sequence). This CDR3 contains 15 residues.

This chain connects TRBV19 to TRBJ1-2; D is unclear. Trimming removed 2 bases from V and 0 bases from J, with 10 bases in between. This CDR3 contains 15 residues. Germline V lookup: CDR1 LNHDA, CDR2 SQIVND (reference sequence). This chain's CDR3 is CASSIMGTANYGYTF. CDR3 coding DNA: TGTGCCAGTAGTATAATGGGTACAGCTAACTATGGCTACACCTTC.

This clone has just one count. The rearrangement uses TRBV19 and TRBJ2-1, with 7 nucleotides matching TRBD2. The CDR3 covers 17 residues. V was pared by 9 bases and J by 8 bases, with 22 bases of the junction left unmatched. In germline, CDR1 is LNHDA, CDR2 SQIVND (reference sequence). The CDR3 is CASSHPSAGRGSDEQFF. CDR3 DNA sequence: TGTGCCAGCAGCCACCCCTCAGCGGGGCGAGGTAGCGATGAGCAGTTCTTC.

V is TRBV19 and J is TRBJ2-7, with a tentative D call TRBD2 (5 bases). Germline CDR1 is LNHDA and CDR2 is SQIVND (reference sequence). V was shortened by 5 bases and J by 2 bases, with 10 bases between the two germline ends. There are 13 residues in the CDR3. Here the CDR3 reads CASSSGEAYEQYF. DNA of the CDR3: TGTGCCAGTAGTTCCGGGGAAGCCTACGAGCAGTACTTC.

The sample holds one count of this clone. The gene calls are TRBV2 and TRBJ1-5; no clear D gene. V was trimmed by 2 bases and J by 7 bases, leaving 12 bases between them. The germline V gene has CDR1 SNHLY and CDR2 FYNNEI. This CDR3 region has 14 residues. This chain's CDR3 is CASSESEGEQPQHF. CDR3 sequence (DNA): TGTGCCAGCAGTGAATCGGAGGGAGAGCAGCCCCAGCATTTT.

The V gene is TRBV21-1, the J gene TRBJ1-5; the table's D call, TRBD1, was not checked against the DNA. TRBV21-1 is annotated as a pseudogene. This CDR3 comprises 15 residues. The CDR3 is CASSPRQGFNQPQHF. DNA for the CDR3: TGTGCCAGCAGCCCCCGACAGGGCTTCAATCAGCCCCAGCATTTT.

The chain links TRBV5-8 to TRBJ2-3; D gene ambiguous. The CDR3 loop spans 12 amino acids. V lost 4 bases and J lost 4, with 7 bases in between. Germline CDR1 reads SGHTS; CDR2 reads YDEGEE. Here the CDR3 reads CASSDWSDTQYF. The CDR3 nucleotides read TGTGCCAGCAGCGATTGGTCAGATACGCAGTATTTT.

The J gene is TRBJ2-7, the V gene TRBV20-1; D is undetermined. There are 11 residues in the CDR3. Trimming removed 5 bases from V and 3 bases from J, with 8 bases in between. Looked up from germline, CDR1 is DFQATT and CDR2 is SNEGSKA (reference sequence). The CDR3 here is CSAQVNYEQYF. The DNA of the CDR3 is TGCAGTGCTCAGGTCAACTACGAGCAGTACTTC.

The chain carries TRBV28 and TRBJ1-2; unclear D gene. V lost 2 bases and J lost 8, with 15 bases in between. In germline, CDR1 is MDHEN, CDR2 SYDVKM. The CDR3 sequence is 14 residues long. The CDR3 protein is CASSLNPQAGGYTF. DNA for the CDR3: TGTGCCAGCAGTTTAAACCCCCAGGCTGGGGGCTACACCTTC.

V gene TRBV3-1 (or the pseudogene TRBV3-2) combines with J gene TRBJ2-1, with 9 nucleotides matching TRBD1. V dropped 0 bases and J dropped 3; count of bases not matched to a gene: 3. Germline lookup yields CDR1 LGHDT and CDR2 YNNKEL (reference sequence). There are 16 residues in the CDR3. CDR3 residues: CASSQDRQGGYNEQFF. The CDR3 DNA is TGTGCCAGCAGCCAAGACCGACAGGGGGGCTACAATGAGCAGTTCTTC.